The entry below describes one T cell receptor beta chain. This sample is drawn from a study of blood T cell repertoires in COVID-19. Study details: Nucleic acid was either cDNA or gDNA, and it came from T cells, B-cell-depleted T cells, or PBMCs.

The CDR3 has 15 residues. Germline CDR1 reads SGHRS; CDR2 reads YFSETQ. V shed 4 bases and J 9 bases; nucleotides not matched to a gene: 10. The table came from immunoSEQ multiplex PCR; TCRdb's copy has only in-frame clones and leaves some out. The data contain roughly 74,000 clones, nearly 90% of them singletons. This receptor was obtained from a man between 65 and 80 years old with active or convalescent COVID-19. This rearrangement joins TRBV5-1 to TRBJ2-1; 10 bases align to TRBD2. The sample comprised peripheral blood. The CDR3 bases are TGCGCCAGCAGCCGCGGACTAGCGGAAGGCCGTGAGCAGTTCTTC. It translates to CASSRGLAEGREQFF.